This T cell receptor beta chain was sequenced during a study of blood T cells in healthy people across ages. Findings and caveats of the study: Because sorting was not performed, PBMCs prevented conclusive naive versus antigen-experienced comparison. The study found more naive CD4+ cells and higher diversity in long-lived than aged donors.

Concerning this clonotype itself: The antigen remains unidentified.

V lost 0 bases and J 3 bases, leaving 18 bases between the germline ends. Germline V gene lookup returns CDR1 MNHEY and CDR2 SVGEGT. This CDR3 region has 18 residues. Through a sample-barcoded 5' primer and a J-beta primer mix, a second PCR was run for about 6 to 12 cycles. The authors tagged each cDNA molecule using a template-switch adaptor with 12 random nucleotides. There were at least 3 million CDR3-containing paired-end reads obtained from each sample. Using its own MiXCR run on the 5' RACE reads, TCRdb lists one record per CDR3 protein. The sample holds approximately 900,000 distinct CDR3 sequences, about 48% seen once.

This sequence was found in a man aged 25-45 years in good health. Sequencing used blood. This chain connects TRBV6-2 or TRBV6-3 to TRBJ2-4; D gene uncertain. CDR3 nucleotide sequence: TGTGCCAGCAGTTACTCGTTGAAAGCGACGTGGGGCAAAAACATTCAGTACTTC. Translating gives CASSYSLKATWGKNIQYF.